This TCR beta chain was obtained from a study of T cell responses to AZD1222 COVID-19 vaccine. Study overall: Both about-4-week and about-12-week second-dose recipients were combined.

The CDR3 is 14 amino acids. Germline loops: CDR1 MNHNY, CDR2 SVGAGI (reference sequence). V lost 7 bases and J 5 bases, leaving 17 bases between the germline ends. Comments on this clone: The antigen is not known.

Libraries were prepared by immunoSEQ multiplex PCR; TCRdb keeps only in-frame clonotypes and omits some of them. The table includes approximately 70,000 clones, roughly 88% detected once. General study findings and limits: Among the donors, most were white British and more were female, and clonal diversity was possibly underestimated. The study identified only six AZD1222 recipients as seropositive at baseline. After the peak T cell response, and only then, were repertoires sampled.

The rearrangement uses TRBV6-6 and TRBJ2-5; D may be TRBD2 (5 bases). Source: peripheral blood, taken on day 0 of AZD1222 vaccination. The sequence came from an adult in good health. The CDR3 nucleotides read TGTGCCAGCATCCTGGACGGAGGAGATGAGACCCAGTACTTC. This encodes CASILDGGDETQYF.